This TCR beta chain was found in a study of T cell responses to AZD1222 COVID-19 vaccine. In the study overall: Second-dose intervals of approximately 4 or approximately 12 weeks were pooled. Study observations and caveats: Among vaccine-associated CD4 TCRs, coverage spanned spike, with dominance at 160-218 and 743-854. Seropositive AZD1222 recipients at baseline numbered only 5 or 6. The donors showed a predominance of white British ancestry and of females, with possible underestimation of clonal diversity.

About this clone: Antigen specificity is unknown.

Produced via immunoSEQ multiplex PCR; TCRdb's table is partial and in-frame only. The table records approximately 82,000 clones, more than 85% of them present only once. The germline gives CDR1 SGHAT, CDR2 FQNNGV. After removal of 3 bases from V and 6 bases from J, the junction contained 10 bases not matched to a gene. CDR3 size: 16 residues. This clonotype was obtained from an adult in good health. The chain couples TRBV11-2 to TRBJ2-3; 9 nucleotides line up with TRBD2. Sequences were derived from peripheral blood, sampled on day 0 of AZD1222 vaccination. For the CDR3, the DNA is TGTGCCAGCAGCTTGATAAGCGGGGGGCCGAGTGATACGCAGTATTTT. Its protein is CASSLISGGPSDTQYF.